One and the same sample provided the 8 T cell receptor beta chains below, sequenced in a study of blood T cell repertoires in COVID-19. The protocol was immunoSEQ multiplex PCR, while the TCRdb copy is restricted to in-frame clones and leaves out a portion. The table lists about 160,000 clones, 80% to 85% of them singletons. The sequencing sample was made of peripheral blood. These receptors were obtained from a woman older than 75 with active or convalescent COVID-19.

The chain carries TRBV9 and TRBJ2-1; 9 bases fit TRBD2. There are 15 residues in the CDR3. After removal of 10 bases from V and 10 bases from J, the junction contained 18 bases not matched to a gene. CDR1 and CDR2 (germline): SGDLS, YYNGEE. The CDR3 loop is CARREGPGGGEEQFF. In DNA, the CDR3 is TGTGCCCGCCGCGAGGGCCCGGGCGGGGGGGAAGAGCAGTTCTTC.

The rearrangement links TRBV18 to TRBJ2-4; 9 nucleotides match TRBD1. The CDR3 length is 18 residues. Germline V gene lookup returns CDR1 KGHSH and CDR2 LQKENI. After removal of 0 bases from V and 3 bases from J, the junction contained 9 bases not matched to a gene. In DNA, the CDR3 is TGTGCCAGCTCACCACCCGGGACAGGGAGGGTTGACAAAAACATTCAGTACTTC. Translated, it gives CASSPPGTGRVDKNIQYF.

The chain is built from TRBV18 and TRBJ2-1, with a possible D match to TRBD2 (6 bases). This CDR3 is 15 amino acids long. Trimming cost V 1 base and J 6 bases, with 13 bases left between them. In germline, CDR1 is KGHSH, CDR2 LQKENI. CDR3 sequence reads: CASSPQGGRGNEQFF. CDR3 DNA sequence: TGTGCCAGCTCACCACAGGGAGGTAGGGGCAATGAGCAGTTCTTC.

The rearrangement uses TRBV5-8 and TRBJ2-5; D gene unclear. Trimming left V 4 bases short and J 5 bases short, with 9 bases between. The CDR3 has 12 amino acids. The germline V gene encodes CDR1 SGHTS and CDR2 YDEGEE. The CDR3 reads CASSPPRETQYF. The CDR3 nucleotides are TGTGCCAGCAGCCCGCCACGGGAGACCCAGTACTTC. Variable domain in full (rest from reference TRBV5-8 and TRBJ2-5): EAGVTQSPTHLIKTRGQQATLRCSPISGHTSVYWYQQALGLGLQFLLWYDEGEERNRGNFPPRFSGRQFPNYSSELNVNALELEDSALYLCASSPPRETQYFGPGTRLLVL.

The chain carries TRBV10-3 and TRBJ1-5; 8 positions match TRBD1. Per germline, CDR1 ENHRY and CDR2 SYGVKD. The CDR3 runs 15 residues. V trimming: 5 bases; J trimming: 4 bases; junction bases outside the gene matches: 7. CDR3 protein: CAISPVQGVNQPQHF. The DNA for the CDR3 is TGTGCCATCAGTCCGGTACAGGGGGTAAATCAGCCCCAGCATTTT.

This chain uses TRBV19 with TRBJ2-3; 13 bases line up with TRBD2. Germline CDR1 LNHDA, CDR2 SQIVND (reference sequence). V trimming: 5 bases; J trimming: 6 bases; junction bases outside the gene matches: 11. CDR3 size: 17 residues. CDR3 sequence (DNA): TGTGCCAGTAGTGCCCGAACTAGCGGGGGGGCCGGGGATACGCAGTATTTT. Translating gives CASSARTSGGAGDTQYF.

The rearrangement uses TRBV12-5 and TRBJ1-5; D remains ambiguous. Germline CDR1 LGHNT, CDR2 FRNRAP. This CDR3 comprises 13 residues. Deletions cut 0 bases from V and 6 bases from J, with 6 bases between. DNA of the CDR3: TGTGCTAGTGGTTTGGTAGAGGGTCAGCCCCAGCATTTT. As protein: CASGLVEGQPQHF.

This rearrangement joins TRBV14 to TRBJ1-2; tentatively, D is TRBD1 (6 bases). This CDR3 comprises 14 residues. Germline CDR1 reads SGHDN; CDR2 reads FVKESK. Trimming removed 5 bases from V and 5 bases from J, with 15 bases in between. The CDR3 DNA follows: TGTGCCAGCAGCGATGGACAGCGCGCATATGGCTACACCTTC. Translated, it gives CASSDGQRAYGYTF.